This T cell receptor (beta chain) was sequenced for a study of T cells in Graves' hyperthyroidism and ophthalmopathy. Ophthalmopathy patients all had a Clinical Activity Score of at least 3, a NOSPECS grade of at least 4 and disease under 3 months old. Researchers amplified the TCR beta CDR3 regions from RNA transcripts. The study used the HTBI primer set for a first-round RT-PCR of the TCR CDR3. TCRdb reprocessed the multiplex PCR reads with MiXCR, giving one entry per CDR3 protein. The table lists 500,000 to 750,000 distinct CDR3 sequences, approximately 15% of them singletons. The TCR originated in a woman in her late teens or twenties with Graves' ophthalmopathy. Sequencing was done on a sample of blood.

The CDR3 is CASSPAQGDYGYTF. The CDR3 DNA sequence: TGTGCCAGCAGCCCGGCGCAGGGGGACTATGGCTACACCTTC. The genes are TRBV7-8 and TRBJ1-2, with TRBD1 identical over 7 bases. CDR1 and CDR2 (germline): SGHVS, FQNEAQ. CDR3 length: 14 amino acids. V was pared by 5 bases and J by 3 bases, with 6 bases of the junction left unmatched. Full variable domain (remainder filled in from reference TRBV7-8 and TRBJ1-2): GAGVSQSPRYKVAKRGQDVALRCDPISGHVSLFWYQQALGQGPEFLTYFQNEAQLDKSGLPSDRFFAERPEGSVSTLKIQRTQQEDSAVYLCASSPAQGDYGYTFGSGTRLTVV.